A single T cell receptor (beta chain) is shown here with its context. As yet, its antigen is unknown. This specimen belongs to a study of cytomegalovirus exposure and HLA in healthy donors. Study-level results: Across donors, presence/absence analyses took sequencing depth to be roughly uniform. Later on, an analysis tied some 17,000 TCR beta sequences to HLA alleles at 0.05 false discovery rate. Per a prior analysis, the majority of TCR beta V segments were productive roughly 90% or roughly 30% of the time.

The CDR3 is 16 amino acids. The V end lost 7 bases, the J end lost 3 bases, and 19 bases lay between the germline ends. Looked up from germline, CDR1 is LNHDA and CDR2 is SQIVND (reference sequence). It was with 60 Vbeta and 13 Jbeta primers that the PCR ran. Clones were read by immunoSEQ multiplex PCR, and TCRdb kept only the in-frame ones, dropping some. The sample lists over 130,000 clones; more than 60% were seen once. The sample was PBMCs. The TCR originated in a male donor in good health and CMV-seronegative. This chain links TRBV19 with TRBJ1-5; D might be TRBD1 (5 bases). CDR3 loop: CASTRQLHEFNQPQHF. CDR3 DNA sequence: TGTGCCAGTACCCGACAGTTGCACGAGTTCAATCAGCCCCAGCATTTT.